Following are 16 T cell receptor beta chains from one sample sequenced in a study of blood T cells in healthy people across ages. For the second PCR, which ran for roughly 7 to 11 cycles, a sample-barcoded 5' primer and a J-beta primer mix were used. TCRdb re-called the 5' RACE reads through MiXCR, storing one row per CDR3 protein. The sample yields hundreds of thousands of distinct CDR3 sequences, about 53% seen once. Material: blood. Every receptor here comes from a man in his fifties or sixties in good health.

This clonotype was detected a few times. The chain joins TRBV7-2 to TRBJ2-5, with no clear D. V lost 2 bases, J lost 4 bases, and 11 bases lay in between. Looked up from germline, CDR1 is SGHTA and CDR2 is FQGNSA. CDR3 length equals 14 residues. The CDR3 reads CASSLLGFSETQYF. The DNA of the CDR3 is TGTGCCAGCAGCTTACTCGGGTTTTCAGAGACCCAGTACTTC.

The chain recombines TRBV5-1 with TRBJ2-5; no definite D call. Germline V CDR1 and CDR2: SGHRS, YFSETQ. The V end lost 5 bases, the J end lost 5 bases, and 16 bases lay between the germline ends. This CDR3 comprises 14 residues. In DNA, the CDR3 is TGCGCCAGCAGGCCAGGATGGGGTGGGGAGACCCAGTACTTC. It yields the protein CASRPGWGGETQYF.

The chain carries TRBV5-4 and TRBJ2-7, with D perhaps TRBD1 (5 bases). V lost 1 base and J lost 5, with 10 bases in between. The CDR3 covers 13 residues. Looked up from germline, CDR1 is SGHNT and CDR2 is YYREEE (reference sequence). Here the CDR3 reads CASSLSQDNEQYF. The CDR3 DNA reads as TGTGCCAGCAGCTTGTCACAGGACAACGAGCAGTACTTC.

V usage is TRBV29-1 and J usage is TRBJ1-4, with a tentative D call TRBD1 (5 bases). V was shortened by 7 bases and J by 10 bases, with 16 bases between the two germline ends. The CDR3 runs 12 residues. Germline CDR1 is SQVTM and CDR2 is ANQGSEA. The DNA for the CDR3 is TGCAGCGCTGACGCCGGTGGGGGAAAACTGTTTTTT. This translates into CSADAGGGKLFF.

The table lists this clonotype with a few counts. This chain uses TRBV20-1 with TRBJ2-5; perhaps D is TRBD1 or TRBD2 (6 bases each). The CDR3 is 15 residues long. V lost 5 bases to trimming and J lost 1 base, with 17 bases between them. Germline loops: CDR1 DFQATT, CDR2 SNEGSKA (reference sequence). CDR3 sequence (DNA): TGCAGTGCTCACAAGGGGGGAGAATTCCAAGAGACCCAGTACTTC. Translated, it gives CSAHKGGEFQETQYF.

The chain employs TRBV5-1 and TRBJ2-1, with D possibly matching TRBD1 (6 bases). This CDR3 is 15 amino acids long. The V gene's germline CDR1 is SGHRS and CDR2 YFSETQ. The V end was cut by 0 bases, the J end by 3 bases, with 10 bases between. CDR3 DNA: TGCGCCAGCAGCTTGGAGGGACAAGACTACAATGAGCAGTTCTTC. Translation gives CASSLEGQDYNEQFF. Full variable domain (outside the CDR3, taken from reference TRBV5-1 and TRBJ2-1): KAGVTQTPRYLIKTRGQQVTLSCSPISGHRSVSWYQQTPGQGLQFLFEYFSETQRNKGNFPGRFSGRQFSNSRSEMNVSTLELGDSALYLCASSLEGQDYNEQFFGPGTRLTVL.

The chain carries TRBV5-1 and TRBJ1-2; the D gene is possibly TRBD1 (5 bases). This CDR3 is 14 amino acids long. The germline CDR1 and CDR2 sequences are SGHRS and YFSETQ. Trimming took 6 bases from V and 5 from J, leaving 17 bases between them. The CDR3 region has the DNA TGCGCCAGCAACTCGGGGGTACAGACATATGGCTACACCTTC. It yields the protein CASNSGVQTYGYTF.

This clonotype was found a few times. The gene calls are TRBV5-5 and TRBJ2-2; 8 bases are a match to TRBD2. The CDR3 covers 17 residues. Germline CDR1 reads SGHKS; CDR2 reads YYEKEE (reference sequence). With V trimmed by 4 bases and J by 6 bases, 14 bases remained unmatched. The CDR3: CASSAYLAGGAAGELFF. Here the CDR3 DNA reads TGTGCCAGCAGCGCATACCTGGCGGGGGGCGCCGCCGGGGAGCTGTTTTTT. Full variable domain (outside the CDR3, taken from reference TRBV5-5 and TRBJ2-2): DAGVTQSPTHLIKTRGQQVTLRCSPISGHKSVSWYQQVLGQGPQFIFQYYEKEERGRGNFPDRFSARQFPNYSSELNVNALLLGDSALYLCASSAYLAGGAAGELFFGEGSRLTVL.

This chain uses TRBV7-3 with TRBJ2-5, with D possibly matching TRBD1 (5 bases). V lost 5 bases, J lost 4 bases, and 11 bases lay in between. CDR1 SGHTA and CDR2 FQGTGA come from the germline V gene. The CDR3 has 13 residues. CDR3 coding DNA: TGTGCCAGCAGCCCGGACATCCGAGAGACCCAGTACTTC. Protein product: CASSPDIRETQYF.

V is TRBV6-6 and J is TRBJ1-6; tentatively, D is TRBD1 (5 bases). This CDR3 is built from 14 residues. The V end lost 2 bases, the J end lost 8 bases, and 10 bases lay between the germline ends. Per germline, CDR1 MNHNY and CDR2 SVGAGI (reference sequence). The chain's CDR3 is CASSYDDRDSPLHF. In nucleotides, the CDR3 is TGTGCCAGCAGTTACGACGACAGAGATTCACCCCTCCACTTT.

This chain links TRBV6-2 or TRBV6-3 with TRBJ2-1, with 9 bases identical to TRBD2. Germline V CDR1 and CDR2: MNHEY, SVGEGT. The CDR3 totals 13 residues. With 4 bases clipped from V and 12 bases from J, the junction kept 7 bases outside the gene matches. CDR3: CASSWRGGDGQFF. The CDR3 nucleotides are TGTGCCAGCAGTTGGCGGGGGGGAGATGGGCAGTTCTTC.

This sequence joins TRBV19 and TRBJ2-7; perhaps TRBD2 as D (5 bases). The DNA end favors TRBJ2-5, so the J call may be wrong. Germline V gene sequence: CDR1 LNHDA, CDR2 SQIVND (reference sequence). The CDR3 spans 15 residues. The CDR3 nucleotides read TGTGCCAGTAGTCTCTCGGGGTGGAGGATGCAGACCCAGTACTTC. Encoded protein: CASSLSGWRMQTQYF.

This clonotype is a singleton in its sample. The rearrangement joins TRBV15 to TRBJ2-3, with D unclear. Deletions cut 4 bases from V and 5 bases from J, with 4 bases between. The CDR3 is 11 residues long. The germline CDR1 and CDR2 sequences are LNHNV and YYDKDF (reference sequence). The CDR3 DNA sequence: TGTGCCACCAGCATCCTAGATACGCAGTATTTT. This encodes CATSILDTQYF.

This clonotype occurred a few times. The chain recombines TRBV29-1 with TRBJ2-1; 7 bases match TRBD2. This CDR3 region has 13 residues. The V gene end was trimmed by 2 bases and the J gene end by 8 bases; junction bases not matched to a gene: 6. The germline V gene encodes CDR1 SQVTM and CDR2 ANQGSEA. CDR3 residues: CSVETSVRDEQFF. The DNA for the CDR3 is TGCAGCGTTGAAACTAGCGTCCGGGATGAGCAGTTCTTC.

The chain links TRBV12-3 or TRBV12-4 to TRBJ2-1; perhaps D is TRBD1 or TRBD2 (6 bases each). The V gene lost 3 bases and the J gene lost 9 bases, with 18 bases spanning the gap. The CDR3 is 15 amino acids. The chain's CDR3 is CASSFGGPGVGEQFF. The CDR3 region has the DNA TGTGCCAGCAGTTTTGGGGGGCCGGGGGTTGGTGAGCAGTTCTTC.

The V call is TRBV5-4, the J call TRBJ2-3, with 8 positions matching TRBD2. The length of the CDR3 is 16 residues. Germline-derived CDR1 and CDR2 are SGHNT and YYREEE (reference sequence). J lost 0 bases, V lost 1 base, and 4 bases had no gene match. CDR3 residues: CASSLPSGGSTDTQYF. Here the CDR3 DNA reads TGTGCCAGCAGCTTGCCCAGCGGGGGAAGCACAGATACGCAGTATTTT.